This T cell receptor (beta chain) appears in the sequencing data of a study of Ad26.COV2.S vaccination and SARS-CoV-2 variants. Study-level information: Once or twice, 56 days apart, Ad26.COV2.S was delivered intramuscularly. Study results and limitations: Placebo recipients and vaccine recipients were similar in non-spike TCR breadth.

This sample's treatment: some 19 received Ad26.COV2.S at low or high dose, single or two shots; several received placebo; per-sample allocation not given. Sampling was performed 63 days after the first vaccine or placebo injection. Deletions cut 8 bases from V and 7 bases from J, with 15 bases between. Germline V gene lookup returns CDR1 MNHEY and CDR2 SVGAGI. There are 14 residues in the CDR3. This clone was seen once. Its antigen is currently unknown. Sequencing used immunoSEQ multiplex PCR; TCRdb keeps in-frame clones, though not all of them. The sample consists of a few hundred thousand clones, around 91% of them appearing once.

The sample consisted of peripheral blood, taken in a trial of Ad26.COV2.S vaccine versus placebo. This clonotype was sampled from a person between 18 and 65 years old who received the Ad26.COV2.S COVID-19 vaccine or a placebo. This chain connects TRBV6-5 to TRBJ1-6, with D maybe TRBD1 (5 bases). The CDR3: CASWLGRGNSPLHF. CDR3 bases: TGTGCCAGCTGGTTGGGTAGGGGAAATTCACCCCTCCACTTT.